One sample yielded the 21 T cell receptor beta chains listed below, sequenced in a study of cytomegalovirus exposure and HLA in healthy donors. The PCR contained 60 Vbeta and 13 Jbeta primers. Using immunoSEQ multiplex PCR, the repertoire was profiled, and TCRdb retains in-frame clones only, with some absent. The sample yields over 100,000 clones, 55% to 70% seen once. Sequenced sample: PBMCs. These receptors were collected from a woman in her thirties in good health and CMV-seronegative.

The V gene is TRBV5-1, the J gene TRBJ1-2, with 8 bases matching TRBD1. CDR3 length equals 15 residues. V shed 0 bases, J shed 6 bases, and the junction held 7 bases outside the gene matches. Germline CDR1 and CDR2: SGHRS and YFSETQ. CDR3: CASSLGVRGPHGYTF. The CDR3 DNA is TGCGCCAGCAGCTTGGGAGTCAGGGGGCCCCATGGCTACACCTTC.

The chain is built from TRBV7-8 and TRBJ2-5, with 7 positions matching TRBD1. The ends lost 4 bases at V and 3 bases at J; junction bases unmatched: 8. This CDR3 is built from 15 residues. Per germline, CDR1 SGHVS and CDR2 FQNEAQ. The CDR3 region is CASSSNRGEEETQYF. The CDR3 DNA sequence: TGTGCCAGCAGCTCAAACAGGGGCGAGGAAGAGACCCAGTACTTC.

The chain has TRBV14 and TRBJ1-2; D may be TRBD1 (5 bases). This CDR3 has 14 residues. Trimming stripped 4 bases from V and 2 bases from J, with 11 bases between. Germline values: CDR1 SGHDN, CDR2 FVKESK. CDR3 coding DNA: TGTGCCAGCAGCCCGACAGATTCAAACTATGGCTACACCTTC. Encoded protein: CASSPTDSNYGYTF.

The J gene is TRBJ2-5, the V gene TRBV10-1; 9 nucleotides line up with TRBD2. Trimming at V came to 2 bases and at J to 1 base, leaving 5 bases not matched to a gene. This CDR3 spans 16 amino acids. CDR1 WNHNN and CDR2 SYGVQD come from the germline V gene (reference sequence). The CDR3 DNA is TGCGCCAGCAGTGAGGCTAGCGGGACTTTCCAAGAGACCCAGTACTTC. Its translation is CASSEASGTFQETQYF.

This clone was observed once. The rearrangement uses TRBV7-6 and TRBJ2-5; TRBD2 matches 10 bases. The J segment lost 4 bases and the V segment lost 4 bases, leaving 9 bases of the junction unmatched. Germline V gene sequence: CDR1 SGHVS, CDR2 FNYEAQ. The CDR3 runs 16 residues. CDR3 sequence (DNA): TGTGCCAGCAGCTCCGCTCTAGCGGGAGCACCAGAGACCCAGTACTTC. This gives the protein CASSSALAGAPETQYF.

The V call is TRBV6-1, the J call TRBJ2-1, with 7 positions matching TRBD2. This CDR3 comprises 15 residues. The germline V gene encodes CDR1 MNHNS and CDR2 SASEGT. Trimming removed 6 bases from V and 2 bases from J; junction bases left unmatched: 7. CDR3 nucleotides: TGTGCCAGCAGGACGGGAGGTATGGCCTACAATGAGCAGTTCTTC. Protein: CASRTGGMAYNEQFF.

This clone appeared a few times. The gene calls are TRBV5-1 and TRBJ2-1, with TRBD2 identical over 11 bases. The CDR3 runs to 18 residues. V shed 4 bases, J shed 0 bases, and the junction held 9 bases outside the gene matches. Germline V CDR1 and CDR2: SGHRS, YFSETQ. The CDR3 loop is CASSTGTSGDISYNEQFF. CDR3 in DNA: TGCGCCAGCAGCACCGGGACTAGCGGCGACATCTCCTACAATGAGCAGTTCTTC.

The chain combines TRBV28 with TRBJ1-1; D is ambiguous. The germline V gene encodes CDR1 MDHEN and CDR2 SYDVKM. The V and J ends lost 1 base and 1 base respectively, with 7 bases between them. The CDR3 is made up of 14 amino acids. The DNA for the CDR3 is TGTGCCAGCAGTTTATCAGTACGGAACACTGAAGCTTTCTTT. As protein: CASSLSVRNTEAFF.

This sequence joins TRBV29-1 and TRBJ2-7; 10 bases line up with TRBD1. CDR3 length equals 17 residues. V gave up 4 bases and J gave up 1 base; unmatched junction bases: 13. Germline lookup yields CDR1 SQVTM and CDR2 ANQGSEA. CDR3 DNA sequence: TGCAGCGTTGTAATCGGGTTAGGGGACAGGGGTTCCTACGAGCAGTACTTC. It is translated as CSVVIGLGDRGSYEQYF.

This rearrangement joins TRBV14 to TRBJ1-2; D is unresolved. Per germline, CDR1 SGHDN and CDR2 FVKESK. This CDR3 is 14 amino acids long. The V gene lost 6 bases and the J gene lost 2 bases, with 13 bases spanning the gap. As DNA, the CDR3 is TGTGCCAGCAGACCGAATATACTCAACTATGGCTACACCTTC. This sequence encodes CASRPNILNYGYTF.

The J gene is TRBJ1-4, the V gene TRBV28; no clear D. CDR1 and CDR2 (germline): MDHEN, SYDVKM. The CDR3 covers 15 residues. Between the trimmed V and J ends, which lost 3 bases and 2 bases, there was a span of 10 bases. The CDR3 sequence: CASSFGQRTNEKLFF. CDR3 nucleotide sequence: TGTGCCAGCAGTTTTGGTCAGAGGACTAATGAAAAACTGTTTTTT.

The chain employs TRBV30 and TRBJ2-5; TRBD2 aligns across 15 bases. J gave up 5 bases and V 7 bases, and 8 bases lay outside the gene matches. CDR3 size: 15 residues. Germline V gives CDR1 GTSNPN, CDR2 SVGIG (reference sequence). In DNA, the CDR3 is TGTGCCTTATCCCTAGGGACTAGCGGGAGGGAGACCCAGTACTTC. It translates to CALSLGTSGRETQYF.

This clone turned up a few times. The chain couples TRBV7-9 to TRBJ1-2, with TRBD1 as a possible D gene (6 bases). Germline CDR1 SEHNR, CDR2 FQNEAQ (reference sequence). CDR3 length: 13 residues. V was trimmed by 3 bases and J by 4 bases, leaving 9 bases between them. The CDR3 region is CASSFTGIYGYTF. In DNA, the CDR3 is TGTGCCAGCAGCTTTACAGGGATCTATGGCTACACCTTC.

The V and J genes are TRBV13 and TRBJ2-1, with D unclear. Trimming shortened V by 3 bases and J by 10 bases, and 4 bases separated the two germline ends. CDR3 length equals 10 residues. CDR1 PRHDT and CDR2 FYEKMQ come from the germline V gene (reference sequence). CDR3: CASSFGEQFF. The CDR3 bases are TGTGCCAGCAGCTTCGGGGAGCAGTTCTTC. Full variable domain (remainder filled in from reference TRBV13 and TRBJ2-1): AAGVIQSPRHLIKEKRETATLKCYPIPRHDTVYWYQQGPGQDPQFLISFYEKMQSDKGSIPDRFSAQQFSDYHSELNMSSLELGDSALYFCASSFGEQFFGPGTRLTVL.

V and J are TRBV7-9 and TRBJ1-2, with 8 bases fitting TRBD1. Trimming at V came to 5 bases and at J to 7 bases, leaving 9 bases not matched to a gene. CDR3 length: 14 amino acids. Germline loops: CDR1 SEHNR, CDR2 FQNEAQ (reference sequence). The CDR3 here is CASSAGQGVGGYTF. The CDR3 DNA follows: TGTGCCAGCAGCGCCGGACAGGGAGTCGGTGGCTACACCTTC.

The genes are TRBV7-9 and TRBJ2-7; a possible D gene is TRBD2 (6 bases). Germline-derived CDR1 and CDR2 are SEHNR and FQNEAQ (reference sequence). The CDR3 covers 12 residues. The germline V and J ends were trimmed by 5 bases and 6 bases, with 11 bases remaining between them. CDR3 protein: CASSPYSGEQYF. The CDR3 DNA sequence: TGTGCCAGCAGCCCATATAGCGGCGAGCAGTACTTC.

In its sample, this clone was seen a few times. The chain couples TRBV14 to TRBJ1-2; no firm D call. Germline V gene data show CDR1 as SGHDN and CDR2 as FVKESK. V shed 3 bases and J shed 3 bases, with 8 bases lying between them. There are 13 residues in the CDR3. CDR3 nucleotides: TGTGCCAGCAGCCAGGGCAGAGACTATGGCTACACCTTC. Its translation: CASSQGRDYGYTF.

This clone was detected a few times. This chain uses TRBV5-1 with TRBJ2-3; D perhaps matches TRBD2 (6 bases). The CDR3 length is 14 residues. The V and J ends lost 5 bases and 0 bases respectively, with 10 bases between them. Germline assignment: CDR1 SGHRS and CDR2 YFSETQ. This CDR3 reads CASRGGTSTDTQYF. The DNA for the CDR3 is TGCGCCAGCAGGGGCGGGACGAGCACAGATACGCAGTATTTT. Based on the CDR3 plus reference TRBV5-1 and TRBJ2-3, the full variable domain is KAGVTQTPRYLIKTRGQQVTLSCSPISGHRSVSWYQQTPGQGLQFLFEYFSETQRNKGNFPGRFSGRQFSNSRSEMNVSTLELGDSALYLCASRGGTSTDTQYFGPGTRLTVL.

The chain combines TRBV28 with TRBJ2-5, with D possibly TRBD2 on 7 matching bases. The ends were cut back, 1 base at V and 11 bases at J, with 17 bases in the middle. CDR3 length equals 14 residues. Germline V gives CDR1 MDHEN, CDR2 SYDVKM. CDR3 bases: TGTGCCAGCAGTTTATTGGGGGGGCTCGGTGAGCAGTACTTC. This encodes CASSLLGGLGEQYF.

The chain links TRBV2 to TRBJ1-1, with a tentative D call TRBD1 (5 bases). CDR1 SNHLY and CDR2 FYNNEI come from the germline V gene. V lost 8 bases, J lost 5 bases, and 18 bases lay in between. CDR3 length: 14 amino acids. The DNA of the CDR3 is TGTGCCAGCTTGGAGGGGCAAGTGGGGACTGAAGCTTTCTTT. Translating it yields CASLEGQVGTEAFF.

V usage is TRBV6-5 and J usage is TRBJ1-1; D unresolved. Trimming cost V 4 bases and J 4 bases, with 10 bases left between them. CDR1 MNHEY and CDR2 SVGAGI come from the germline V gene. The CDR3 sequence is 13 residues long. CDR3 bases: TGTGCCAGCAGTTCCTCGGAGTTCACTGAAGCTTTCTTT. Amino acids: CASSSSEFTEAFF.